The source of this T cell receptor beta chain is a study of blood T cell repertoires in COVID-19 (dated by TCRdb to the early 2020s). For the study in its entirety: Samples covering the acute and convalescent phases of COVID-19 were provided by collaborators in the United States, Italy and Spain. Subjects who had been exposed to COVID-19, were actively infected with it, or had recovered from it provided the deeply sampled blood TCRbeta repertoires that made up the dataset. The samples were drawn from two sources: the first 160 participants of the ongoing ImmuneRACE study, and fewer than 1,500 subjects contributed by 6 global collaborators. The prospective study material was composed of cDNA or gDNA derived from T cells, B-cell-depleted T cells, or PBMCs. A freely available public database, intended as a resource for researchers studying the immune response to SARS-CoV-2, is where the repertoires were released. Where HLA class I and class II types were available, the types were taken from metadata supplied by the sample provider, not from assay-based typing. Nearly every sample came with metadata listing a de-identified subject ID, COVID-19 status, age in years and sex.

With respect to this clone: Its specific antigen is unknown. No base quality values were provided; no much bigger clone lies one nucleotide off.

Findings and caveats that apply to the study as a whole: The amount of clinical and demographic metadata varied by source and participant and was provided uncurated.

V ends up 7 bases short and J 0 bases short, with an unmatched junction base count of 8. Counted from cysteine to phenylalanine, this CDR3 has 15 amino acids. Only the CDR3 part of the read is kept: 45 bases, read in frame from the first base. CDR1 and CDR2 are drawn from the germline V gene: MDHEN, SYDVKM. One collaborating source in Seattle enrolled patients during active infection and followed them longitudinally through the course of disease. Whole blood was collected in K2EDTA tubes by collaborating institutions according to the institutions' own protocols. For TCRbeta analysis, collaborator samples were shipped as frozen whole blood, as isolated PBMCs, or as DNA extracted from either sample type. TCRbeta CDR3 regions were amplified from genomic DNA using the immunoSEQ Assay, a bias-controlled multiplex PCR. On the study's bioinformatics: The number of nucleated cells in each sample was estimated from the amplification of reference gene primers within the assay. To quantify the absolute abundance of each unique TCRbeta CDR3 rearrangement, sequence reads were collapsed and filtered. For each sample, productive Simpson clonality was calculated by taking the square root of Simpson's diversity index across productive rearrangements. TCRdb re-hosts the immuneACCESS table, in-frame sequences only. Its copies lack some clones; in the studies checked, an unresolved V gene accounts for under half of them, and the cause for the rest is not known. That table furnishes V, J and clone size, whereas the DNA furnished D and trimming. Within this sample are roughly 500,000 clones, with roughly 89% of them counted one time only. The top ten clonotypes cover 0.7% to 1% of the sample.

Sequenced input: peripheral blood. This TCR was sampled from a man aged 18 to 35 with COVID-19, enrolled during active disease. The chain couples TRBV28 to TRBJ2-7; TRBD1 lines up with 8 middle nucleotides. CDR3 loop: CASMGGGTGSYEQYF. The DNA is as follows: TGTGCCAGCATGGGAGGCGGGACAGGCTCCTACGAGCAGTACTTC.